This TCR beta chain was retrieved from a study of spatial heterogeneity in lung cancer. Study-level information: PBMC collected at follow-up were sequenced when available, a median of roughly 25 months after resection. Raw reads contained each unique TCR and UMI combination more than ten times on average.

A distinct unique molecular identifier was carried by each TCR cDNA molecule. TCRdb re-called the 5' RACE reads through MiXCR, storing one row per CDR3 protein. The sample carries tens of thousands of distinct CDR3 sequences, 19% recorded once. This CDR3 has 14 amino acids. V dropped 5 bases and J dropped 3; count of bases not matched to a gene: 10. CDR1 is DFQATT, CDR2 SNEGSKA, per germline (reference sequence). The time point denotes: blood at routine non-recurrence follow-up after resection. Unsorted whole RNA from tumor, nontumor lung or frozen PBMC underwent sequencing. V and J are TRBV20-1 and TRBJ2-7, with 7 bases matching TRBD2. The TCR comes from a male donor with early-stage non-small cell lung cancer. This material consisted of PBMCs, taken at follow-up. The CDR3 loop reads CSARGVAGDYEQYF. CDR3 nucleotides: TGCAGTGCTCGGGGAGTGGCGGGAGACTACGAGCAGTACTTC.